This entry features one T cell receptor beta chain sequence. Assay used: immunoSEQ multiplex PCR; TCRdb lists only in-frame clones, some missing. The sample has some 120,000 clones; about 95% are singletons. This specimen belongs to a study of control samples from healthy donors and cancer patients. The CDR3 totals 13 residues. CDR1 and CDR2 from the germline V gene are SGHKS and YYEKEE (reference sequence). V shed 2 bases and J shed 8 bases, with 13 bases lying between them. This TCR derives from a man aged 25 to 40 in good health. The V and J genes are TRBV5-5 and TRBJ1-1; no definite D call. Sample: blood. In DNA, the CDR3 is TGTGCCAGCAGCTTCGGGAGGGCGGGCGAAGCTTTCTTT. Translation: CASSFGRAGEAFF.